These 26 T cell receptor beta chains were all obtained from the same sample, sequenced in a study of T cell responses to AZD1222 COVID-19 vaccine. Sequencing was performed with immunoSEQ multiplex PCR; in TCRdb, only in-frame clones are kept and a portion is missing. This sample has roughly 180,000 clones; 90% to 95% occur once, and the top ten carry 9.2%. Here the sequenced sample was peripheral blood, taken on day 0 of AZD1222 vaccination. The receptors were sampled from an adult in good health.

This clone occurred once. The V call is TRBV28, the J call TRBJ2-7, with TRBD1 matching over 8 bases. CDR1 and CDR2 (germline): MDHEN, SYDVKM. V lost 5 bases and J lost 1; bases outside the gene matches: 7. CDR3 length equals 15 residues. The CDR3 DNA sequence: TGTGCCAGCAGTACCCCCAGGGGGCTTTCCTACGAGCAGTACTTC. Translated: CASSTPRGLSYEQYF.

The V and J genes are TRBV6-5 and TRBJ2-7; the D is unclear. The CDR3 sequence is 13 residues long. V lost 7 bases, J lost 0 bases, and 10 bases lay in between. Germline CDR1 is MNHEY and CDR2 is SVGAGI. CDR3 in DNA: TGTGCCAGCACAGCTCATCCCTCCTACGAGCAGTACTTC. Residues: CASTAHPSYEQYF.

This clone appeared a single time. The chain combines TRBV27 with TRBJ1-5; D remains ambiguous. The V end lost 9 bases, the J end lost 1 base, and 7 bases lay between the germline ends. CDR3 length equals 12 residues. Germline V gene data show CDR1 as MNHEY and CDR2 as SMNVEV (reference sequence). CDR3 amino acids: CASGASNQPQHF. The CDR3 DNA reads as TGTGCCAGTGGTGCGAGCAATCAGCCCCAGCATTTT.

This clone has only one observation. V usage is TRBV30 and J usage is TRBJ2-5, with 10 bases aligning to TRBD1. The V gene's germline CDR1 is GTSNPN and CDR2 SVGIG (reference sequence). This CDR3 spans 13 amino acids. The J segment lost 5 bases and the V segment lost 5 bases, leaving 5 bases of the junction unmatched. The CDR3 DNA reads as TGTGCCTGGCGACAGGGGGCGGGGGAGACCCAGTACTTC. Its protein is CAWRQGAGETQYF.

This chain connects TRBV5-1 to TRBJ2-1; D perhaps matches TRBD1 (6 bases). Germline CDR1 is SGHRS and CDR2 is YFSETQ. V lost 4 bases to trimming and J lost 0 bases, with 20 bases between them. This CDR3 comprises 18 residues. The DNA of the CDR3 is TGCGCCAGCAGCGCCGGACAGATGGGGCATCGCTCCTACAATGAGCAGTTCTTC. Translation gives CASSAGQMGHRSYNEQFF.

The genes are TRBV6-5 and TRBJ2-3; D might be TRBD1 (6 bases). V was cut by 2 bases and J by 0 bases, with 9 bases left in between. The CDR3 runs to 15 residues. Germline CDR1 and CDR2: MNHEY and SVGAGI. CDR3 region: CASSYGGGSTDTQYF. The CDR3 DNA reads as TGTGCCAGCAGTTACGGGGGCGGTAGCACAGATACGCAGTATTTT.

The V and J genes are TRBV30 and TRBJ1-2; 8 nucleotides match TRBD1. This CDR3 has 12 amino acids. J gave up 7 bases and V 8 bases, and 9 bases lay outside the gene matches. Germline CDR1 reads GTSNPN; CDR2 reads SVGIG (reference sequence). CDR3 sequence reads: CARFQGAGGYTF. The CDR3 DNA reads TGTGCCCGATTCCAGGGGGCGGGTGGCTACACCTTC.

This clone has ten or more counts. This chain links TRBV27 with TRBJ1-2; TRBD1 matches 9 bases. Germline V gives CDR1 MNHEY, CDR2 SMNVEV (reference sequence). V lost 5 bases to trimming and J lost 5 bases; unmatched junction nucleotides: 15. The CDR3 has 17 residues. In DNA, the CDR3 is TGTGCCAGCAGTGACGGGACAGGGCAGGGCATAGGGTATGGCTACACCTTC. It encodes CASSDGTGQGIGYGYTF.

The J gene is TRBJ1-1, the V gene TRBV7-6; D remains unclear. Trimming cost V 1 base and J 1 base, with 4 bases left between them. Germline V gives CDR1 SGHVS, CDR2 FNYEAQ. This CDR3 region has 13 residues. CDR3 sequence: CASSLERNTEAFF. The CDR3 DNA reads as TGTGCCAGCAGCTTAGAGAGGAACACTGAAGCTTTCTTT.

The chain employs TRBV29-1 and TRBJ1-1, with 10 bases that match TRBD1. Trimming took 7 bases from V and 5 from J; bases not matched to a gene: 7. The CDR3 runs to 13 residues. Germline V lookup: CDR1 SQVTM, CDR2 ANQGSEA. CDR3 amino acids: CSAGGTGVTEAFF. CDR3 DNA: TGCAGCGCCGGGGGGACAGGGGTTACTGAAGCTTTCTTT.

The genes are TRBV19 and TRBJ2-5; D call uncertain. CDR3 length equals 11 residues. Per the germline V gene, CDR1 is LNHDA and CDR2 is SQIVND (reference sequence). Trimming took off 9 bases at V and 5 bases at J, with 10 bases between the two ends. The CDR3 nucleotides read TGTGCCAGCTCGTCGCGGGAGACCCAGTACTTC. This encodes CASSSRETQYF.

The V gene is TRBV27, the J gene TRBJ2-1; no firm D call. Trimming pared 8 bases from V and 10 bases from J, leaving 18 bases between. Germline loops: CDR1 MNHEY, CDR2 SMNVEV (reference sequence). The CDR3 runs to 13 residues. The CDR3 bases are TGTGCCAGCCGGCCTATAACCCTGGGGGAGCAGTTCTTC. Amino acid sequence: CASRPITLGEQFF.

The chain is built from TRBV6-5 and TRBJ1-3; TRBD1 matches 7 bases. Unmatched junction bases numbered 4, after V lost 8 bases and J lost 3 bases. CDR3 length equals 13 residues. The germline CDR1 and CDR2 sequences are MNHEY and SVGAGI. CDR3 protein: CASRSGGGNTIYF. The DNA of the CDR3 is TGTGCCAGCCGATCAGGGGGTGGAAACACCATATATTTT.

The chain couples TRBV14 to TRBJ2-1, with D possibly matching TRBD1 (5 bases). The CDR3 loop spans 15 amino acids. Germline V gene sequence: CDR1 SGHDN, CDR2 FVKESK. Trimming left V 0 bases short and J 9 bases short, with 15 bases between. Here the CDR3 reads CASSQDPRARVEQFF. The CDR3 region has the DNA TGTGCCAGCAGCCAAGATCCCAGGGCCCGGGTTGAGCAGTTCTTC. Using reference TRBV14 and TRBJ2-1 for the parts outside the CDR3, the full variable domain is EAGVTQFPSHSVIEKGQTVTLRCDPISGHDNLYWYRRVMGKEIKFLLHFVKESKQDESGMPNNRFLAERTGGTYSTLKVQPAELEDSGVYFCASSQDPRARVEQFFGPGTRLTVL.

The chain recombines TRBV7-3 with TRBJ2-3, with 7 bases that match TRBD2. The germline CDR1 and CDR2 sequences are SGHTA and FQGTGA. V gave up 2 bases and J gave up 3 bases; unmatched junction bases: 5. This CDR3 is 15 amino acids long. The CDR3 DNA follows: TGTGCCAGCAGCTTAGGTCTAGCGGTAACAGATACGCAGTATTTT. It yields the protein CASSLGLAVTDTQYF.

V is TRBV2 and J is TRBJ1-5, with 12 bases aligning to TRBD1. With V trimmed by 4 bases and J by 6 bases, 1 base remained unmatched. The germline CDR1 and CDR2 sequences are SNHLY and FYNNEI. This CDR3 has 14 amino acids. In DNA form, the CDR3 reads TGTGCCAGCAGTGGGGGACAGGGGGCTCAGCCCCAGCATTTT. Translating gives CASSGGQGAQPQHF. The whole variable domain, remainder taken from reference TRBV2 and TRBJ1-5, is EPEVTQTPSHQVTQMGQEVILRCVPISNHLYFYWYRQILGQKVEFLVSFYNNEISEKSEIFDDQFSVERPDGSNFTLKIRSTKLEDSAMYFCASSGGQGAQPQHFGDGTRLSIL.

This clone was detected once. The gene calls are TRBV5-4 and TRBJ2-7; tentatively, D is TRBD1 or TRBD2 (5 bases each). Germline V gene sequence: CDR1 SGHNT, CDR2 YYREEE (reference sequence). The CDR3 totals 13 residues. Trimming pared 2 bases from V and 4 bases from J, leaving 10 bases between. In DNA form, the CDR3 reads TGTGCCAGCAGCTTCGGGACCGCTTACGAGCAGTACTTC. Translated: CASSFGTAYEQYF.

The V and J genes are TRBV28 and TRBJ2-1; D may be TRBD1 or TRBD2 (5 bases each). Trimming left V 7 bases short and J 6 bases short, with 19 bases between. CDR3 length equals 15 residues. The germline CDR1 and CDR2 sequences are MDHEN and SYDVKM. CDR3 loop: CASKKPGPTGNEQFF. CDR3 nucleotide sequence: TGTGCCAGCAAAAAGCCGGGGCCCACAGGCAATGAGCAGTTCTTC.

The J gene is TRBJ1-1, the V gene TRBV4-1; unclear D gene. Deletions cut 4 bases from V and 3 bases from J, with 12 bases between. The length of the CDR3 is 14 residues. CDR1 MGHRA and CDR2 YSYEKL come from the germline V gene. CDR3 DNA: TGCGCCAGCAGCCGAGGACCGGCGGACACTGAAGCTTTCTTT. It encodes CASSRGPADTEAFF.

This clone showed up just once. The V call is TRBV18, the J call TRBJ1-2; no definite D call. Germline CDR1 and CDR2: KGHSH and LQKENI. The CDR3 consists of 13 residues. V was trimmed by 2 bases and J by 4 bases, leaving 8 bases between them. The CDR3 DNA sequence: TGTGCCAGCTCACCAAGCGGGTCCTATGGCTACACCTTC. Amino acid sequence: CASSPSGSYGYTF.

V and J are TRBV5-1 and TRBJ1-2; D may be TRBD1 (6 bases). V lost 0 bases, J lost 0 bases, and 12 bases lay in between. The CDR3 is made up of 16 amino acids. CDR1 is SGHRS, CDR2 YFSETQ, per germline. The DNA of the CDR3 is TGCGCCAGCAGCTTGGCTGGGGGCGGCTCTAACTATGGCTACACCTTC. Translation gives CASSLAGGGSNYGYTF.

The J gene is TRBJ2-7, the V gene TRBV2; a possible D gene is TRBD2 (5 bases). Germline CDR1 reads SNHLY; CDR2 reads FYNNEI. Between the trimmed V and J ends, which lost 7 bases and 6 bases, there was a span of 13 bases. This CDR3 region has 12 residues. CDR3 loop: CASTRTGSEQYF. The DNA of the CDR3 is TGTGCCAGCACCCGGACGGGGTCCGAGCAGTACTTC.

This chain links TRBV9 with TRBJ1-2; 10 nucleotides match TRBD1. CDR1 is SGDLS, CDR2 YYNGEE, per germline. V shed 0 bases and J 4 bases; nucleotides not matched to a gene: 15. The CDR3 totals 19 residues. The CDR3 here is CASSVEKDRGNERPYGYTF. The CDR3 DNA reads TGTGCCAGCAGCGTAGAAAAGGACAGGGGGAACGAAAGACCCTATGGCTACACCTTC.

The CDR3 sequence: CASRGQGAIEQYF. CDR3 in DNA: TGTGCCAGCCGGGGACAGGGGGCGATTGAGCAGTACTTC. The V gene is TRBV19, the J gene TRBJ2-7, with 12 bases identical to TRBD1. Germline loops: CDR1 LNHDA, CDR2 SQIVND (reference sequence). V lost 9 bases, J lost 7 bases, and 7 bases stayed unmatched. The CDR3 is 13 amino acids.

The chain employs TRBV19 and TRBJ1-1, with D hard to call. This CDR3 has 12 amino acids. Germline CDR1 is LNHDA and CDR2 is SQIVND (reference sequence). The V end lost 7 bases, the J end lost 1 base, and 7 bases lay between the germline ends. This CDR3 is CASMLGNTEAFF. CDR3 DNA: TGTGCCAGTATGTTAGGGAACACTGAAGCTTTCTTT.

This rearrangement joins TRBV2 to TRBJ2-2; D is possibly TRBD1 or TRBD2 (6 bases each). The CDR3 spans 16 residues. CDR1 and CDR2 from the germline V gene are SNHLY and FYNNEI. V gave up 3 bases and J gave up 3 bases, with 14 bases separating them. In DNA, the CDR3 is TGTGCCAGCAGTGATTCCCTTAGGGGGGACACCGGGGAGCTGTTTTTT. Residues: CASSDSLRGDTGELFF.